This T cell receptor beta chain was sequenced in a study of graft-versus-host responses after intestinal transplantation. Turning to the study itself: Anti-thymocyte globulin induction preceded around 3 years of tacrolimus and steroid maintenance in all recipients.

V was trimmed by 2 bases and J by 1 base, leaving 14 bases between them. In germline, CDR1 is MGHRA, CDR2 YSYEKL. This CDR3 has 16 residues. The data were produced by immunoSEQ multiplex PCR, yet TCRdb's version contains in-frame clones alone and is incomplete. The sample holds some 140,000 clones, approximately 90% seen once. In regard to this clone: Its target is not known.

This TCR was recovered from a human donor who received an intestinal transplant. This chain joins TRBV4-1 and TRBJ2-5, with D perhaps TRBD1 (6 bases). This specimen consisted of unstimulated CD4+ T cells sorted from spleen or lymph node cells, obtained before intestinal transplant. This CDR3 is CASSQTGTPFQETQYF. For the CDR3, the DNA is TGCGCCAGCAGCCAAACCGGGACACCCTTCCAAGAGACCCAGTACTTC.